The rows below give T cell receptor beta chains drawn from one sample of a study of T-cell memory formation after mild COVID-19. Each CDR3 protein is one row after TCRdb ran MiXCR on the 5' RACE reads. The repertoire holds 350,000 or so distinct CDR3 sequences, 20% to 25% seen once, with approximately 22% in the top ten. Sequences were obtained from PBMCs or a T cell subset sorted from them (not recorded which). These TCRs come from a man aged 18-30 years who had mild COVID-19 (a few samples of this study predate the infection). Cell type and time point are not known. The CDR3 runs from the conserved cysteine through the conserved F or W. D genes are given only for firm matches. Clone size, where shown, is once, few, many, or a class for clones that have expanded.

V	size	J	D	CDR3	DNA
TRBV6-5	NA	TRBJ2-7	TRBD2	CASSHRRASGLYEQYF	TGTGCCAGCAGTCACCGGCGGGCTAGCGGACTCTACGAGCAGTACTTC
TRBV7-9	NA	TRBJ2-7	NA	CASSLVPTYEQYF	TGTGCCAGCAGCTTAGTGCCCACCTACGAGCAGTACTTC
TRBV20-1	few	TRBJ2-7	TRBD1	CSARDSFWDRYEQYF	TGCAGTGCTAGAGATTCATTTTGGGACAGATACGAGCAGTACTTC
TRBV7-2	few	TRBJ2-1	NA	CASSFRTLEQFF	TGTGCCAGCAGCTTCAGGACTCTTGAGCAGTTCTTC
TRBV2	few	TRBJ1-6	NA	CASSVGGPYNSPLHF	TGTGCCAGCAGTGTTGGGGGCCCCTATAATTCACCCCTCCACTTT
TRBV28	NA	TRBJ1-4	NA	CASSDRQNEKLFF	TGTGCCAGCAGCGATCGACAGAATGAAAAACTGTTTTTT
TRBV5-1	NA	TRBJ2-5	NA	CASSPGGVQETQYF	TGCGCCAGCAGCCCCGGTGGAGTTCAAGAGACCCAGTACTTC
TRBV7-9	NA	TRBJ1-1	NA	CASSPSGGITEAFF	TGTGCCAGCAGCCCAAGCGGTGGTATCACTGAAGCTTTCTTT
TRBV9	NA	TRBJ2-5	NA	CASSVGLGARETQYF	TGTGCCAGCAGCGTAGGTTTGGGGGCTCGAGAGACCCAGTACTTC
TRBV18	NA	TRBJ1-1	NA	CASSPSGPNTEAFF	TGTGCCAGCTCACCGTCCGGGCCGAACACTGAAGCTTTCTTT
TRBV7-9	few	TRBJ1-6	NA	CASSLEPSSPLHF	TGTGCCAGCAGCTTGGAACCAAGCTCACCCCTCCACTTT
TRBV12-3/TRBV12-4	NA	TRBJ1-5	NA	CASSPSDQPQHF	TGTGCCAGCAGTCCCAGCGATCAGCCCCAGCATTTT
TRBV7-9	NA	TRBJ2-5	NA	CASSRINEGKTQYF	TGTGCCAGCAGCCGGATTAACGAGGGGAAGACCCAGTACTTC
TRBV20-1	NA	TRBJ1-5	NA	CSASGREGPQPQHF	TGCAGTGCCTCAGGCAGGGAGGGCCCTCAGCCCCAGCATTTT
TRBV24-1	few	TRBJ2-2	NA	CATSGDTSTGELFF	TGTGCCACCAGTGGGGACACATCCACCGGGGAGCTGTTTTTT
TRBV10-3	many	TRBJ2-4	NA	CAISDGASGNIQYF	TGTGCCATCAGTGATGGGGCCAGCGGGAACATTCAGTACTTC
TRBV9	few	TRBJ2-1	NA	CASSPNYGGGPNEQFF	TGTGCCAGCAGCCCGAACTATGGGGGGGGGCCCAATGAGCAGTTCTTC
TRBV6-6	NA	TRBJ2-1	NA	CASRNGYNEQFF	TGTGCCAGCAGAAACGGGTACAATGAGCAGTTCTTC
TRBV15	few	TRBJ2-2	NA	CATRRQGELRELFF	TGTGCCACCAGAAGGCAGGGTGAACTGCGGGAGCTGTTTTTT
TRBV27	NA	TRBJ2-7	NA	CASSSRAAYYEQYF	TGTGCCAGCAGTTCACGAGCGGCTTACTACGAGCAGTACTTC
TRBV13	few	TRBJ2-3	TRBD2	CASSSPGAGGPDTQYF	TGTGCCAGCAGCTCCCCGGGAGCGGGGGGTCCAGATACGCAGTATTTT
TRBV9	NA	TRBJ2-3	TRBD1	CASTRGQSTDTQYF	TGTGCCAGCACTAGGGGACAGAGCACAGATACGCAGTATTTT
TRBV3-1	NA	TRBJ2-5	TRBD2	CASSQGLVASGEGETQYF	TGTGCCAGCAGCCAGGGGTTAGTCGCTAGCGGGGAAGGAGAGACCCAGTACTTC
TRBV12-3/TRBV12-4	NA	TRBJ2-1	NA	CASSITNEQFF	TGTGCCAGCAGTATCACCAATGAGCAGTTCTTC
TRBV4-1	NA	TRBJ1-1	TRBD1	CASSQAPGTGHISEAFF	TGCGCCAGCAGCCAAGCTCCCGGGACAGGCCATATCAGTGAAGCTTTCTTT
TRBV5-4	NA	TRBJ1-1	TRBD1	CASSFGQGVGTEAFF	TGTGCCAGCAGCTTTGGACAGGGTGTTGGCACTGAAGCTTTCTTT
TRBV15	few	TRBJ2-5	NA	CATSRDIGDGTQYF	TGTGCCACCAGCAGAGATATAGGGGATGGGACCCAGTACTTC
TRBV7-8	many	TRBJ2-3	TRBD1	CASTSVEARGTDTQYF	TGTGCCAGCACCTCAGTGGAGGCCAGGGGGACAGATACGCAGTATTTT
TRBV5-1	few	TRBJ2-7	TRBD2	CASSLVLSGVYEQYF	TGCGCCAGCAGCTTGGTTCTTAGCGGGGTCTACGAGCAGTACTTC
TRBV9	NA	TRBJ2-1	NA	CASSVVPGNEQFF	TGTGCCAGCAGCGTAGTACCGGGCAATGAGCAGTTCTTC
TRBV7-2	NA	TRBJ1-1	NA	CASSLGPRDTEAFF	TGTGCCAGCAGCTTGGGTCCGCGGGACACTGAAGCTTTCTTT
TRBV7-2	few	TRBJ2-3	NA	CASSLEGGAGTQYF	TGTGCCAGCAGCTTGGAAGGGGGGGCCGGTACGCAGTATTTT
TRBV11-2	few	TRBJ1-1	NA	CASSPSPSQGEAFF	TGTGCCAGCAGCCCGAGCCCCTCACAGGGAGAAGCTTTCTTT
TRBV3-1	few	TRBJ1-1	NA	CASSQVTEAFF	TGTGCCAGCAGCCAAGTCACTGAAGCTTTCTTT
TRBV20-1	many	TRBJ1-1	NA	CSARTGNTEAFF	TGCAGTGCTAGGACAGGTAACACTGAAGCTTTCTTT
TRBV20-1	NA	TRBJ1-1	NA	CSARVRGGWTEAFF	TGCAGTGCTAGAGTCAGGGGCGGGTGGACTGAAGCTTTCTTT
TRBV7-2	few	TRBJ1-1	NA	CASSQQGGGAEAFF	TGTGCCAGCAGTCAACAGGGTGGAGGGGCTGAAGCTTTCTTT
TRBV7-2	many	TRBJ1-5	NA	CASSLAAVYNQPQHF	TGTGCCAGCAGCTTAGCGGCCGTTTACAATCAGCCCCAGCATTTT
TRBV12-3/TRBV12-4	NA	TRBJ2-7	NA	CASRLGGTASYEQYF	TGTGCCAGCAGATTAGGAGGTACAGCCTCCTACGAGCAGTACTTC
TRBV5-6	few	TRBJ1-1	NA	CASSLWGATNTEAFF	TGTGCCAGCAGCTTGTGGGGGGCCACGAACACTGAAGCTTTCTTT
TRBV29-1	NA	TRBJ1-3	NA	CSVESVGNTIYF	TGCAGCGTTGAATCCGTGGGAAACACCATATATTTT
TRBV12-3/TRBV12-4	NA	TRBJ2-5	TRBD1	CASSPYRGPGETQYF	TGTGCCAGCAGTCCGTACAGGGGGCCGGGGGAGACCCAGTACTTC
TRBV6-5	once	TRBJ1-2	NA	CATRDSYGYTF	TGTGCCACCCGGGATTCCTATGGCTACACCTTC
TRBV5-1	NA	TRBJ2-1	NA	CASSGDVGATYNEQFF	TGCGCCAGCAGCGGGGACGTGGGAGCTACCTACAATGAGCAGTTCTTC
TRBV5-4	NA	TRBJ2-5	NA	CASSSPTEGETQYF	TGTGCCAGCAGCTCGCCGACCGAAGGAGAGACCCAGTACTTC
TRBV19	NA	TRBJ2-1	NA	CASGGRGNEQFF	TGTGCCAGTGGTGGGCGCGGGAATGAGCAGTTCTTC
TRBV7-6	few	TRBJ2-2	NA	CASSLAPGILNTGELFF	TGTGCCAGCAGCTTAGCGCCGGGAATTCTTAACACCGGGGAGCTGTTTTTT
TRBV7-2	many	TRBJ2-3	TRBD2	CASSFGGGRSDTQYF	TGTGCCAGCAGCTTCGGCGGGGGTAGGTCGGATACGCAGTATTTT
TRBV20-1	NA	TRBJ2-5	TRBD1	CSARAPAGGETQYF	TGCAGTGCTAGAGCCCCGGCAGGGGGAGAGACCCAGTACTTC
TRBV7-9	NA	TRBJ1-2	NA	CASSEEAGDYGYTF	TGTGCCAGCAGCGAGGAAGCGGGAGACTATGGCTACACCTTC